This TCR beta chain was documented in a study of T cells in Graves' hyperthyroidism and ophthalmopathy. The overall study: Specimen type is peripheral blood, collected at initial diagnosis prior to any treatment.

In its sample, this clonotype was seen a few times. Germline CDR1 MDHEN, CDR2 SYDVKM. CDR3 length: 15 residues. The V and J ends lost 4 bases and 3 bases respectively, with 13 bases between them. TCR beta CDR3 region amplification was performed from RNA transcripts. HTBI primers drove first-round RT-PCR of the TCR CDR3. Each CDR3 protein gets one entry after TCRdb re-called the multiplex PCR reads with MiXCR. This table has 250,000 or so distinct CDR3 sequences, 13% to 15% appearing once. The chain recombines TRBV28 with TRBJ1-5, with D tentatively TRBD1 (5 bases). The sample comprised blood. The TCR originated in a woman aged 40 to 50 with Graves' hyperthyroidism that later progressed to Graves' ophthalmopathy. CDR3 in DNA: TGTGCCAGCAGTTGGCAGGGAGCCGACAATCAGCCCCAGCATTTT. Translated, it gives CASSWQGADNQPQHF.